A single sample gave rise to the 21 T cell receptor beta chains below, sequenced in a study of cytomegalovirus exposure and HLA in healthy donors (dated by TCRdb to the late 2010s). Library preparation used the immunoSEQ multiplex PCR assay. For the multiplex PCR, a mixture combining 60 forward primers for TCR Vbeta segments and 13 reverse primers for TCR Jbeta segments was used. TCRdb re-hosts the immuneACCESS table, in-frame sequences only. Its copies lack some clones; in the studies checked, an unresolved V gene accounts for under half of them, and the cause for the rest is not known. The table for this sample lists about 160,000 clones; 60% to 80% of them were counted only once. The top ten hold 1.4% of the sample. Sequencing was carried out using PBMCs. The source of these receptors is a woman aged 25 to 39 in good health and CMV-seronegative.

A note on this clone: Other DNA sequences in the same sample also yield this CDR3. The chain couples TRBV7-8 to TRBJ2-7; D ambiguous. Germline lookup yields CDR1 SGHVS and CDR2 FQNEAQ. The CDR3 is 13 amino acids. CDR3 in DNA: TGTGTTAGCAAGGAGAAGACGGCATACGAGCAGTACTTC. As protein: CVSKEKTAYEQYF.

V usage is TRBV6-5 and J usage is TRBJ2-2; 9 bases line up with TRBD2. V trimming: 6 bases; J trimming: 4 bases; junction bases outside the gene matches: 3. The CDR3 loop spans 14 amino acids. Germline V gene lookup returns CDR1 MNHEY and CDR2 SVGAGI. The DNA of the CDR3 is TGTGCCAGCAGCCGACTAGCGGCCACCGGGGAGCTGTTTTTT. It is translated as CASSRLAATGELFF.

The V and J genes are TRBV9 and TRBJ2-3, with D possibly matching TRBD1 (6 bases). Germline V lookup: CDR1 SGDLS, CDR2 YYNGEE. There are 14 residues in the CDR3. With 1 base removed from V and 2 bases from J, the gap between germline ends came to 8 bases. Here the CDR3 reads CASSVQGYTDTQYF. CDR3 sequence (DNA): TGTGCCAGCAGCGTACAGGGGTACACAGATACGCAGTATTTT.

The V call is TRBV11-2, the J call TRBJ1-2, with 7 bases that match TRBD1. The CDR3 covers 14 residues. Per germline, CDR1 SGHAT and CDR2 FQNNGV. Trimming at V came to 2 bases and at J to 6 bases, leaving 6 bases not matched to a gene. The CDR3 spells CASSLSTGWDGYTF. DNA of the CDR3: TGTGCCAGCAGCTTATCGACAGGGTGGGATGGCTACACCTTC.

This chain uses TRBV6-5 with TRBJ1-2, with D perhaps matching TRBD1 (6 bases). Trimming took 8 bases from V and 7 from J, leaving 14 bases between them. There are 12 residues in the CDR3. Germline assignment: CDR1 MNHEY and CDR2 SVGAGI. CDR3: CASGGQPGGYTF. CDR3 nucleotides: TGTGCCAGCGGCGGACAGCCCGGTGGCTACACCTTC.

The chain employs TRBV5-1 and TRBJ1-4; 7 bases agree with TRBD1. Germline values: CDR1 SGHRS, CDR2 YFSETQ. The CDR3 has 15 amino acids. J was trimmed by 7 bases and V by 4 bases; bases with no gene match: 10. As DNA, the CDR3 is TGCGCCAGCAGCCTCTTTGACAGGGCGAGTGAAAAACTGTTTTTT. This sequence encodes CASSLFDRASEKLFF.

The rearrangement uses TRBV5-5 and TRBJ2-7, with D unclear. Germline CDR1 SGHKS, CDR2 YYEKEE (reference sequence). V lost 4 bases and J 3 bases, leaving 5 bases between the germline ends. CDR3 length: 11 amino acids. The CDR3 coding sequence is TGTGCCAGCAGCGAGGACTACGAGCAGTACTTC. This codes for CASSEDYEQYF.

With respect to this clone: A junction boundary mismatches the germline segment, possibly from a read error. In the same sample, other DNA sequences code for this CDR3. The chain links TRBV27 to TRBJ1-1, with a possible D match to TRBD1 (5 bases). CDR3 length: 14 residues. Germline loops: CDR1 MNHEY, CDR2 SMNVEV (reference sequence). The CDR3 nucleotides are TGTGCCAGCAGTTACAGGCGCATGAACACTGAAGCCTTCTTT. This translates into CASSYRRMNTEAFF.

The V gene is TRBV5-6, the J gene TRBJ1-3; maybe TRBD1 (6 bases). Germline CDR1 reads SGHDT; CDR2 reads YYEEEE. V lost 4 bases and J lost 0, with 11 bases in between. There are 15 residues in the CDR3. In DNA, the CDR3 is TGTGCCAGCAGCCGAGGGGGGGTCTCTGGAAACACCATATATTTT. As protein: CASSRGGVSGNTIYF.

This clone turned up a few times. The J gene is TRBJ2-1, the V gene TRBV11-2; D possibly corresponds to TRBD1 (5 bases). This CDR3 has 16 residues. V was shortened by 1 base and J by 5 bases, with 15 bases between the two germline ends. In germline, CDR1 is SGHAT, CDR2 FQNNGV. Written as DNA, the CDR3 is TGTGCCAGCAGCTTAGTACCCCTCGGCAGGGACAATGAGCAGTTCTTC. Protein product: CASSLVPLGRDNEQFF.

The J gene is TRBJ1-2, the V gene TRBV2; 7 nucleotides agree with TRBD1. Germline loops: CDR1 SNHLY, CDR2 FYNNEI. With 8 bases clipped from V and 4 bases from J, the junction kept 13 bases outside the gene matches. This CDR3 spans 15 amino acids. In DNA form, the CDR3 reads TGTGCCAGCGACCGGGACAGTAACCCGCTCTATGGCTACACCTTC. It specifies CASDRDSNPLYGYTF.

The chain is built from TRBV18 and TRBJ1-1; possibly TRBD1 for D (5 bases). The CDR3 is 13 residues long. Germline assignment: CDR1 KGHSH and CDR2 LQKENI. The V end lost 4 bases, the J end lost 2 bases, and 8 bases lay between the germline ends. The CDR3 bases are TGTGCCAGCTCACAGGGGCCCAACACTGAAGCTTTCTTT. This encodes CASSQGPNTEAFF.

The chain employs TRBV2 and TRBJ1-4; tentative D call: TRBD1 (5 bases). V shed 6 bases and J shed 8 bases, with 7 bases lying between them. There are 11 residues in the CDR3. Germline V gene lookup returns CDR1 SNHLY and CDR2 FYNNEI. In nucleotides, the CDR3 is TGTGCCAGCAGACAGGACGAAAAACTGTTTTTT. Translated, it gives CASRQDEKLFF. The full variable domain, in which reference TRBV2 and TRBJ1-4 provide the parts outside the CDR3, is EPEVTQTPSHQVTQMGQEVILRCVPISNHLYFYWYRQILGQKVEFLVSFYNNEISEKSEIFDDQFSVERPDGSNFTLKIRSTKLEDSAMYFCASRQDEKLFFGSGTQLSVL.

V gene TRBV5-1 combines with J gene TRBJ2-3, with D perhaps matching TRBD1 (5 bases). Germline CDR1 SGHRS, CDR2 YFSETQ. The CDR3 covers 17 residues. V was trimmed by 1 base and J by 1 base, leaving 16 bases between them. Here the CDR3 reads CASSLRGAPPGTDTQYF. CDR3 sequence (DNA): TGCGCCAGCAGCTTGAGGGGTGCCCCTCCGGGCACAGATACGCAGTATTTT.

This chain uses TRBV29-1 with TRBJ1-1, with D possibly TRBD1 on 6 matching bases. Germline V gene sequence: CDR1 SQVTM, CDR2 ANQGSEA. Deletions cut 8 bases from V and 1 base from J, with 23 bases between. The CDR3 sequence is 16 residues long. As DNA, the CDR3 is TGCAGCTCTGAAGGAGCAGGGGCCCCCTGGAACACTGAAGCTTTCTTT. Translated, it gives CSSEGAGAPWNTEAFF.

Of note for this clone: One end of the junction does not line up with germline, which may come from a read error. The V call is TRBV5-1, the J call TRBJ2-5; 9 bases are a match to TRBD1. Per the germline V gene, CDR1 is SGHRS and CDR2 is YFSETQ. CDR3 size: 15 residues. CDR3 loop: CASTPGQGRRETQYF. The CDR3 nucleotides are TGCGCGAGCACTCCGGGACAGGGTAGGCGGGAGACCCAGTACTTC.

The chain is built from TRBV5-1 and TRBJ1-1; D is perhaps TRBD1 (5 bases). V dropped 0 bases and J dropped 7 bases, with 10 bases sitting between them. The CDR3 sequence is 13 residues long. Germline V CDR1 and CDR2: SGHRS, YFSETQ. The CDR3 coding sequence is TGCGCCAGCAGCTTGGCAGCCGACAGTGAAGCTTTCTTT. Its translation: CASSLAADSEAFF.

The gene calls are TRBV5-4 and TRBJ1-2, with TRBD1 as a possible D gene (5 bases). The CDR3 is 15 residues long. Trimming cost V 1 base and J 8 bases, with 18 bases left between them. Germline loops: CDR1 SGHNT, CDR2 YYREEE (reference sequence). The CDR3 region has the DNA TGTGCCAGCAGCTTGAAGCCAGGGCCTATACGAGGCTACACCTTC. This translates into CASSLKPGPIRGYTF.

The chain combines TRBV7-9 with TRBJ1-2, with D unresolved. Germline loops: CDR1 SEHNR, CDR2 FQNEAQ (reference sequence). The V end lost 4 bases, the J end lost 2 bases, and 8 bases lay between the germline ends. The CDR3 sequence is 13 residues long. The CDR3 reads CASSYTENYGYTF. The DNA of the CDR3 is TGTGCCAGCAGCTATACGGAGAACTATGGCTACACCTTC.

V gene TRBV7-6 combines with J gene TRBJ1-5; no definite D call. Trimming cost V 11 bases and J 4 bases, with 15 bases left between them. CDR3 length: 13 amino acids. The V gene's germline CDR1 is SGHVS and CDR2 FNYEAQ. CDR3: CASSRGTNQPQHF. The CDR3 region has the DNA TGTGCCTCCTCTCGCGGTACTAATCAGCCCCAGCATTTT.

The rearrangement uses TRBV7-9 and TRBJ1-1; 8 bases are shared with TRBD1. V lost 5 bases and J lost 5; bases outside the gene matches: 7. From germline, CDR1 is SEHNR and CDR2 FQNEAQ (reference sequence). This CDR3 region has 14 residues. This CDR3 is CASSPQGGGTEAFF. CDR3 sequence (DNA): TGTGCCAGCAGCCCACAGGGGGGGGGAACTGAAGCTTTCTTT.